This TCR beta chain came from a study of T cell changes during pregnancy in multiple sclerosis. Method: immunoSEQ multiplex PCR; TCRdb's copy keeps in-frame clones and lacks some. Of roughly 74,000 clones in the sample, approximately 91% were seen once. Trimming took 6 bases from V and 4 from J; bases not matched to a gene: 8. CDR3 size: 15 residues. CDR1 SNHLY and CDR2 FYNNEI come from the germline V gene. The chain employs TRBV2 and TRBJ2-2, with TRBD2 matching over 7 bases. The sample here was peripheral blood, taken before pregnancy. The receptor's source is a female donor with multiple sclerosis, enrolled in a pregnancy study. CDR3: CASRAGPGGTGELFF. The CDR3 DNA follows: TGTGCCAGCAGGGCGGGGCCGGGGGGCACCGGGGAGCTGTTTTTT.